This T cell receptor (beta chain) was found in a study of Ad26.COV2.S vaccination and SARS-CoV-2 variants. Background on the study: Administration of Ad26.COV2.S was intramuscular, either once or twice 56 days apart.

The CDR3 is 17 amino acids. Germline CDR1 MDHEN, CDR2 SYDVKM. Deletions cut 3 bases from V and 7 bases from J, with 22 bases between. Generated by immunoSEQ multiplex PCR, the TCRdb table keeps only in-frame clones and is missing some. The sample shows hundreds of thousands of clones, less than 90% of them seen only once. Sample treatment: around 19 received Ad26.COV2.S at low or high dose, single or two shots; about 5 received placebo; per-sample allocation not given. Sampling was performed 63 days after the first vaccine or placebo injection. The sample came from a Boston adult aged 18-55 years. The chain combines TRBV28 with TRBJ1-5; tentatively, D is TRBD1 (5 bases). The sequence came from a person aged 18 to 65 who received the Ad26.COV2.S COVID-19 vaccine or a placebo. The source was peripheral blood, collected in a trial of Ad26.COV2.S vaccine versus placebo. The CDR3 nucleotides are TGTGCCAGCAGTTTTCTCCCGGGGGGGGGAAATTGGCAGCCCCAGCATTTT. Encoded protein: CASSFLPGGGNWQPQHF. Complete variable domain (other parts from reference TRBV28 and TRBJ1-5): DVKVTQSSRYLVKRTGEKVFLECVQDMDHENMFWYRQDPGLGLRLIYFSYDVKMKEKGDIPEGYSVSREKKERFSLILESASTNQTSMYLCASSFLPGGGNWQPQHFGDGTRLSIL.